Below, 2 T cell receptor beta chains from the same sample are listed, as sequenced in a study of T cells after yellow fever vaccination. In TCRdb, the 5' RACE reads were re-called with MiXCR into one record per CDR3 protein. Among a few hundred thousand distinct CDR3 sequences listed, about 5% were seen once. The sequencing here drew on CD4+ T cells sorted from PBMCs, taken on the day of the yellow fever booster vaccination. These TCRs come from a man aged 18-30 years who received the YFV17D yellow fever vaccine.

This clonotype has a count of ten or more. The V gene is TRBV6-1, the J gene TRBJ2-7; no firm D call. V was trimmed by 6 bases and J by 0 bases, leaving 12 bases between them. This CDR3 spans 14 amino acids. CDR1 and CDR2 from the germline V gene are MNHNS and SASEGT. The chain's CDR3 is CASRNGPHSYEQYV. The CDR3 DNA sequence: TGTGCCAGCAGAAATGGGCCTCACTCCTACGAGCAGTACGTC.

The rearrangement joins TRBV24-1 to TRBJ2-3, with no clear D. From germline, CDR1 is KGHDR and CDR2 SFDVKD. This CDR3 contains 12 residues. The V and J ends lost 3 bases and 10 bases respectively, with 10 bases between them. As DNA, the CDR3 is TGTGCCACCAGTGATGGGTATGGGGCGCAGTATTTT. As protein: CATSDGYGAQYF.